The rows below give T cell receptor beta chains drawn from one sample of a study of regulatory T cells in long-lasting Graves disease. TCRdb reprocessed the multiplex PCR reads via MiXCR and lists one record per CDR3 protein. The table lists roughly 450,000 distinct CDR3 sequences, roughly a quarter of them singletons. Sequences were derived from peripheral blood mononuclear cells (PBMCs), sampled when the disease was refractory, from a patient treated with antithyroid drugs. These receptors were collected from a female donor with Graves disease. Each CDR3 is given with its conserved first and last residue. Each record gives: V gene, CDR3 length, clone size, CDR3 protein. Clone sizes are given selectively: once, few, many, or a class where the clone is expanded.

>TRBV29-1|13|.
CSVTTGGGHEQYF
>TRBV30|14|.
CAWSSDRMNTEAFF
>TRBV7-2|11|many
CASSSQETQYF
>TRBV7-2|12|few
CASSSLGNIQYF
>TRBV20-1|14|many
CSAPFTGGDSPLHF
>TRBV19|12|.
CASSIPRREQFF
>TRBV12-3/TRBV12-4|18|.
CASTPQPSGSSGANVLTF
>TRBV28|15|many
CASSHPQKGREKQYF
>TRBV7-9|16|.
CASSLMEGSSNQPQHF
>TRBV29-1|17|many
CSVGLAGQENRRETQYF
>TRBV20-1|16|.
CSARLRTSGISYEQYF
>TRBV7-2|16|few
CASSRIGAGPSREQFF
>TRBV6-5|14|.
CASSYPHRGAEAFF
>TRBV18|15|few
CASSPRQTSNQPQHF
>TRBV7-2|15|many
CASSLVGRYQETQYF
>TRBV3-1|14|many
CASSQRTGRETQYF
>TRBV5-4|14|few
CASQNNLSPYGYTF
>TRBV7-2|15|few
CASSLAGYVTGELFF